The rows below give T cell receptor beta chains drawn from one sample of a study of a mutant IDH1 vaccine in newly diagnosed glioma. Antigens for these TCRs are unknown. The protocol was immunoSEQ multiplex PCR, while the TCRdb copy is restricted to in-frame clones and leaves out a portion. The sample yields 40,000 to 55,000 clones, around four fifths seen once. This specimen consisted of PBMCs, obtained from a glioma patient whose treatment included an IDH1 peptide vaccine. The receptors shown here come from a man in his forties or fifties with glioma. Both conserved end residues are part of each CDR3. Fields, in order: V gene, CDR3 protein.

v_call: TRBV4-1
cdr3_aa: CASSQGNSEDYEQYF

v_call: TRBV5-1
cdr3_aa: CASSAKGGVGTNEKLFF

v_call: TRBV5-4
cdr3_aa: CASSLTMASYNEQFF

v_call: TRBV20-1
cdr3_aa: CSASDQYQHF

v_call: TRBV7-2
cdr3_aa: CASSVQGTNTEAFF

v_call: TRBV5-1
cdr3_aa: CASLQGVENTEAFF

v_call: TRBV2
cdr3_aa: CASSEEQGNTGELFF

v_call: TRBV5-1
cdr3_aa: CASSLARTNTEAFF

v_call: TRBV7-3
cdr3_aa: CASSLSGGELFF

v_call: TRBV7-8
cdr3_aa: CASSKRLDTEAFF

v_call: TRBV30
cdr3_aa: CALEQGNEKLFF

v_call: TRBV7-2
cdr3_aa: CASSSLGGETQYF

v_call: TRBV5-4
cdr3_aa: CASSQGSGAFETQYF

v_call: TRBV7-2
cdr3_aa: CASGVFTEAFF

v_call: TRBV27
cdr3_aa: CANALQDSYEQYF

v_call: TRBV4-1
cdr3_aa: CASSQEGRFNQPQHF

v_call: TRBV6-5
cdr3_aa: CASSGGQGLFF

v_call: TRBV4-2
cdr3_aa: CASSQDRGDSWFF

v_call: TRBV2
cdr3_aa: CATQPNRANEQFF

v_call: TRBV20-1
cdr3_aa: CSKTGNNEAFF

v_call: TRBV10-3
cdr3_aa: CAISEWGYEQYF

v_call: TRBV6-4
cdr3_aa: CASTAAAFTGELFF

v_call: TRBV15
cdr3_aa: CATSPRGLNQPQHF

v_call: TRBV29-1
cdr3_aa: CSVVTRSSYEQYF

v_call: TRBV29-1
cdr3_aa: CSVEEGAEAFF

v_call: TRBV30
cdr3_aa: CAWASPVPLNF

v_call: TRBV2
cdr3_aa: CASRGPGGWDPQHF

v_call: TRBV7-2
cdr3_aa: CASSLSGGAGEQYF